The 27 T cell receptor beta chains listed next were all sequenced from one sample in a study of T cells in Graves' hyperthyroidism and ophthalmopathy. TCR beta CDR3 regions were amplified from RNA. In the first-round RT-PCR of the TCR CDR3, the HTBI primer set was used. One entry per CDR3 protein results from TCRdb running MiXCR on the multiplex PCR reads. In the table there are some 560,000 distinct CDR3 sequences, roughly 15% of which are singletons. What was sequenced was blood. These receptors were collected from a woman between 40 and 55 years old with Graves' hyperthyroidism.

Many counts were recorded for this clonotype. V and J are TRBV10-3 and TRBJ2-1, with TRBD1 as a possible D gene (6 bases). Per the germline V gene, CDR1 is ENHRY and CDR2 is SYGVKD. This CDR3 comprises 15 residues. V was pared by 2 bases and J by 0 bases, with 8 bases between. This CDR3 reads CAISEGQFSYNEQFF. CDR3 sequence (DNA): TGTGCCATCAGTGAGGGACAGTTCTCCTACAATGAGCAGTTCTTC.

The rearrangement joins TRBV9 to TRBJ2-6; D call uncertain. The CDR3 is 15 amino acids. The germline V and J ends were trimmed by 0 bases and 1 base, with 5 bases remaining between them. CDR1 and CDR2 from the germline V gene are SGDLS and YYNGEE. Here the CDR3 DNA reads TGTGCCAGCAGCGTAGATATTTCTGGGGCCAACGTCCTGACTTTC. Translation gives CASSVDISGANVLTF. The complete variable domain, with remaining parts taken from reference TRBV9 and TRBJ2-6, reads DSGVTQTPKHLITATGQRVTLRCSPRSGDLSVYWYQQSLDQGLQFLIQYYNGEERAKGNILERFSAQQFPDLHSELNLSSLELGDSALYFCASSVDISGANVLTFGAGSRLTVL.

The rearrangement joins TRBV6-1 to TRBJ2-7, with TRBD1 matching over 8 bases. The trim removed 9 bases at V and 6 bases at J, leaving 22 bases unmatched. In germline, CDR1 is MNHNS, CDR2 SASEGT. The CDR3 loop spans 17 amino acids. The DNA for the CDR3 is TGTGCCAGTAAAGACCCAAAACAGGGGGTGAGGATCGGCGAGCAGTACTTC. This codes for CASKDPKQGVRIGEQYF.

This clonotype was detected ten times or more. CDR3 region: CASSQQGAANEKLFF. The DNA for the CDR3 is TGTGCCAGCAGTCAACAGGGGGCGGCTAATGAAAAACTGTTTTTT. The rearrangement links TRBV2 to TRBJ1-4, with TRBD1 identical over 9 bases. This CDR3 spans 15 amino acids. V was clipped by 5 bases and J by 3 bases; unmatched bases: 4. Germline V lookup: CDR1 SNHLY, CDR2 FYNNEI.

The chain carries TRBV7-9 and TRBJ2-3, with TRBD2 identical over 14 bases. The CDR3 contains 17 residues. V dropped 2 bases and J dropped 7; count of bases not matched to a gene: 8. The V gene's germline CDR1 is SEHNR and CDR2 FQNEAQ (reference sequence). CDR3 residues: CASSLLSGTSGRNTQYF. The CDR3 DNA reads as TGTGCCAGCAGCTTACTATCCGGGACTAGCGGGAGAAATACGCAGTATTTT.

The chain uses TRBV20-1 and TRBJ2-1, with TRBD2 matching 9 bases. The CDR3 runs 15 residues. Germline V lookup: CDR1 DFQATT, CDR2 SNEGSKA (reference sequence). Losses at the gene ends were 4 bases for V and 5 bases for J; bases not matched to a gene: 9. The chain's CDR3 is CSATSPSGNHNEQFF. The CDR3 DNA reads TGCAGTGCTACATCCCCTAGCGGGAACCACAATGAGCAGTTCTTC.

This clonotype was found many times. The V call is TRBV30, the J call TRBJ2-3, with 10 bases matching TRBD2. The CDR3 is 14 residues long. With V trimmed by 2 bases and J by 2 bases, 1 base remained unmatched. Germline CDR1 and CDR2: GTSNPN and SVGIG (reference sequence). The CDR3, as DNA: TGTGCCTGGAGTCTAGCGGGGGCCACAGATACGCAGTATTTT. This codes for CAWSLAGATDTQYF.

There are many counts of this clonotype. The chain is built from TRBV18 and TRBJ1-3; D remains ambiguous. This CDR3 spans 15 amino acids. Germline loops: CDR1 KGHSH, CDR2 LQKENI. V dropped 3 bases and J dropped 2 bases, with 11 bases sitting between them. CDR3: CASSPRVLTGNTIYF. The CDR3 nucleotides are TGTGCCAGCTCACCGAGGGTATTGACTGGAAACACCATATATTTT.

In this sample, this clonotype turned up many times. The V call is TRBV28, the J call TRBJ2-7, with a possible D match to TRBD2 (6 bases). V shed 0 bases and J shed 3 bases, with 12 bases lying between them. From germline, CDR1 is MDHEN and CDR2 SYDVKM. The CDR3 runs 15 residues. CDR3 region: CASSLWAGKDYEQYF. The CDR3 bases are TGTGCCAGCAGTTTATGGGCGGGAAAGGACTACGAGCAGTACTTC.

This clonotype was recorded at least ten times. Since the CDR3 does not end with the conserved phenylalanine or tryptophan, this likely comes from a read error. CDR3 DNA sequence: TGTGCCAGCAGCCGTGACAGCAATCAGCCCCAGCATGTT. Protein sequence: CASSRDSNQPQHV. This chain links TRBV7-8 with TRBJ1-5; the D is unclear. From germline, CDR1 is SGHVS and CDR2 FQNEAQ. This CDR3 spans 13 amino acids. With 5 bases removed from V and 1 base from J, the gap between germline ends came to 6 bases.

This clonotype was detected many times. The CDR3 is CASSLAGTSGTYEQYF. The CDR3 DNA is TGTGCCAGCAGCTTAGCGGGGACTAGCGGGACCTACGAGCAGTACTTC. V usage is TRBV7-8 and J usage is TRBJ2-7, with 13 bases matching TRBD2. Unmatched junction bases numbered 1, after V lost 0 bases and J lost 2 bases. The CDR3 spans 16 residues. Germline CDR1 SGHVS, CDR2 FQNEAQ.

This clonotype was recorded a few times. The rearrangement uses TRBV19 and TRBJ2-3; D gene unclear. The CDR3 extends over 13 amino acids. Trimming pared 3 bases from V and 4 bases from J, leaving 8 bases between. Germline values: CDR1 LNHDA, CDR2 SQIVND (reference sequence). DNA for the CDR3: TGTGCCAGTAGTATGGGGAACGCAGATACGCAGTATTTT. Encoded protein: CASSMGNADTQYF.

This clonotype was detected ten times or more. The chain joins TRBV20-1 to TRBJ2-1; 8 bases agree with TRBD2. The CDR3 runs 15 residues. J lost 4 bases, V lost 4 bases, and 9 bases had no gene match. CDR1 DFQATT and CDR2 SNEGSKA come from the germline V gene (reference sequence). The CDR3 DNA reads TGCAGTGCTACCCCGGGGAGCGGGGGATACAATGAGCAGTTCTTC. Translation: CSATPGSGGYNEQFF.

This chain links TRBV7-8 with TRBJ2-7, with D possibly TRBD2 on 5 matching bases. This CDR3 comprises 14 residues. Germline loops: CDR1 SGHVS, CDR2 FQNEAQ. The V end lost 3 bases, the J end lost 0 bases, and 9 bases lay between the germline ends. The DNA of the CDR3 is TGTGCCAGCAGCTTTTCGGAGGACTCCTACGAGCAGTACTTC. Translation gives CASSFSEDSYEQYF.

The V and J genes are TRBV28 and TRBJ1-5; no reliable D call. Between the trimmed V and J ends, which lost 7 bases and 7 bases, there was a span of 11 bases. Germline CDR1 is MDHEN and CDR2 is SYDVKM. The CDR3 extends over 12 amino acids. The CDR3 here is CASNLIWQPQHF. CDR3 sequence (DNA): TGTGCCAGCAACCTCATTTGGCAGCCCCAGCATTTT.

This clonotype showed up many times. This rearrangement joins TRBV6-5 to TRBJ2-5, with 9 bases that match TRBD2. The CDR3 spans 17 residues. V lost 6 bases and J lost 5; bases outside the gene matches: 16. Germline CDR1 is MNHEY and CDR2 is SVGAGI. The CDR3 DNA sequence: TGTGCCAGCAGCCCTAACGGCGCGGGAGGGCCTCGGGAGACCCAGTACTTC. Encoded protein: CASSPNGAGGPRETQYF.

The chain couples TRBV19 to TRBJ2-7, with D possibly matching TRBD2 (6 bases). Germline values: CDR1 LNHDA, CDR2 SQIVND (reference sequence). The CDR3 totals 13 residues. The ends were cut back, 5 bases at V and 9 bases at J, with 17 bases in the middle. As DNA, the CDR3 is TGTGCCAGTAGTCCACCGGGCGGGAAGAGGCAGTACTTC. It is translated as CASSPPGGKRQYF.

This clonotype showed up just a few times. The gene calls are TRBV15 and TRBJ1-2; no definite D call. CDR1 is LNHNV, CDR2 YYDKDF, per germline (reference sequence). This CDR3 comprises 13 residues. The V gene lost 1 base and the J gene lost 4 bases, with 7 bases spanning the gap. CDR3 region: CATSRADAYGYTF. The DNA for the CDR3 is TGTGCCACCAGCAGAGCCGACGCCTATGGCTACACCTTC.

The J gene is TRBJ1-2, the V gene TRBV19; D gene uncertain. Trimming removed 6 bases at V and 0 bases at J, with 14 bases between. The germline V gene encodes CDR1 LNHDA and CDR2 SQIVND (reference sequence). The CDR3 is made up of 15 amino acids. The CDR3 spells CASSHDGSANYGYTF. As DNA, the CDR3 is TGTGCCAGTAGCCATGACGGAAGTGCTAACTATGGCTACACCTTC.

This clonotype was recorded at least ten times. The chain combines TRBV28 with TRBJ1-2; 8 bases align to TRBD1. Looked up from germline, CDR1 is MDHEN and CDR2 is SYDVKM. J was trimmed by 1 base and V by 3 bases; bases with no gene match: 1. The length of the CDR3 is 14 residues. CDR3: CASSLDRDNYGYTF. Here the CDR3 DNA reads TGTGCCAGCAGTTTGGACAGGGATAACTATGGCTACACCTTC.

The table lists this clonotype with many counts. The chain couples TRBV9 to TRBJ2-1, with D tentatively TRBD2 (5 bases). This CDR3 has 14 amino acids. CDR1 is SGDLS, CDR2 YYNGEE, per germline. V lost 1 base to trimming and J lost 7 bases, with 12 bases between them. The CDR3 loop reads CASSVIPSGNEQFF. CDR3 nucleotide sequence: TGTGCCAGCAGCGTAATCCCATCGGGAAATGAGCAGTTCTTC.

This chain joins TRBV6-1 and TRBJ2-1, with D uncertain. This CDR3 has 11 residues. V was clipped by 8 bases and J by 4 bases, with 6 bases between them. Germline CDR1 MNHNS, CDR2 SASEGT. CDR3 sequence: CASAIYNEQFF. The CDR3 bases are TGTGCCAGCGCGATATACAATGAGCAGTTCTTC.

This clonotype showed up many times. The rearrangement joins TRBV7-3 to TRBJ2-1; D is uncertain. Germline assignment: CDR1 SGHTA and CDR2 FQGTGA. V lost 7 bases, J lost 10 bases, and 11 bases lay in between. The CDR3 spans 11 residues. The CDR3 here is CASNMQREQFF. In DNA, the CDR3 is TGTGCCAGCAACATGCAAAGGGAGCAGTTCTTC.

Of note for this clonotype: Mismatch with germline at one junction end may stem from a read error. V usage is TRBV7-7 and J usage is TRBJ2-1; TRBD1 matches 12 bases. The germline V gene encodes CDR1 SSHAT and CDR2 FNYEAQ (reference sequence). The CDR3 covers 15 residues. The CDR3 DNA follows: TGTGCTAGCAGCACCGGGACAGGGGGCATGAATGAGCAGTTCTTC. Its translation: CASSTGTGGMNEQFF.

This clonotype has ten or more counts. The gene calls are TRBV15 and TRBJ2-7; 7 bases are a match to TRBD1. Trimming cost V 0 bases and J 5 bases; bases outside gene matches: 7. The CDR3 contains 15 residues. The V gene's germline CDR1 is LNHNV and CDR2 YYDKDF (reference sequence). The CDR3 DNA is TGTGCCACCAGCAGAGATCTGATAGGGGGCCACGAGCAGTACTTC. Translating gives CATSRDLIGGHEQYF.

The V call is TRBV6-1, the J call TRBJ1-2; no firm D call. Germline-derived CDR1 and CDR2 are MNHNS and SASEGT. This CDR3 is 14 amino acids long. Trimming removed 8 bases from V and 8 bases from J, with 21 bases in between. The CDR3 here is CASGPQSRKEGYTF. In DNA, the CDR3 is TGTGCCAGCGGCCCTCAATCTAGAAAGGAGGGCTACACCTTC.

This clonotype was detected many times. This may stem from a read error, because a much larger clone lies one nucleotide away. V is TRBV20-1 and J is TRBJ2-5; possible D gene TRBD2, 6 bases. CDR1 DFQATT and CDR2 SNEGSKA come from the germline V gene (reference sequence). CDR3 length: 14 residues. CDR3 region: CSASVGLPQEAQYF. For the CDR3, the DNA is TGCAGTGCTAGTGTGGGACTTCCGCAAGAGGCCCAGTACTTC.